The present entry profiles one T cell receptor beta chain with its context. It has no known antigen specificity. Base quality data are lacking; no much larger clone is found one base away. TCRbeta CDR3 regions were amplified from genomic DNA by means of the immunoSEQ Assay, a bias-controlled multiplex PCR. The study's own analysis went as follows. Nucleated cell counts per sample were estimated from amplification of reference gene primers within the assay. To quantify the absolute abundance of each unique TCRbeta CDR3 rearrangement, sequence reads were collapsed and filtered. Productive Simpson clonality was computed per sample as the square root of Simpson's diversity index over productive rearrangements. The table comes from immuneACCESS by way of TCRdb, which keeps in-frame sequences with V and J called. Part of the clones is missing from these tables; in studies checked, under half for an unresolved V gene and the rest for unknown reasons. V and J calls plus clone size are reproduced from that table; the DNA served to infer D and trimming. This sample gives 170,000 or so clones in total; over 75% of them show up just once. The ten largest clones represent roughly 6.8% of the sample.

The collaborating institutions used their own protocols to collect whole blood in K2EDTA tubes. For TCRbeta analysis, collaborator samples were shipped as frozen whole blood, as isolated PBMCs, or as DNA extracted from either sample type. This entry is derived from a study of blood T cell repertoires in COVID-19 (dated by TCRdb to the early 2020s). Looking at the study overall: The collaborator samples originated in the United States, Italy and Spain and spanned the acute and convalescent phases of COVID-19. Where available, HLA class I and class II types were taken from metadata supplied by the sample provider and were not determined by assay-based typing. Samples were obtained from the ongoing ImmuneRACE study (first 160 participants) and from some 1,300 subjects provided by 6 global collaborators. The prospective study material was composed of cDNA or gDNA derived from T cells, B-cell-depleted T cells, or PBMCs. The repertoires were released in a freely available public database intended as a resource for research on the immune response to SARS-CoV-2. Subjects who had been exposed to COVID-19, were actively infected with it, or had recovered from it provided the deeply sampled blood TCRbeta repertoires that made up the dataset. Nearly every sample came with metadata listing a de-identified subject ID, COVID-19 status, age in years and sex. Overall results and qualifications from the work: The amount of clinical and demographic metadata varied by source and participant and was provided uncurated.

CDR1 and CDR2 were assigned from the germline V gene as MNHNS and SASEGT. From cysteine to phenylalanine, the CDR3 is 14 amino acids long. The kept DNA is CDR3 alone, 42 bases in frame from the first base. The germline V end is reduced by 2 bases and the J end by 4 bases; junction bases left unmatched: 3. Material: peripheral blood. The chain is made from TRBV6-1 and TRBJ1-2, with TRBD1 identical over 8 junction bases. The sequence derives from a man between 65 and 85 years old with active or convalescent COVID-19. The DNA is TGTGCCAGCAGTGAAAACGACAGGGGCTATGGCTACACCTTC. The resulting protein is CASSENDRGYGYTF.